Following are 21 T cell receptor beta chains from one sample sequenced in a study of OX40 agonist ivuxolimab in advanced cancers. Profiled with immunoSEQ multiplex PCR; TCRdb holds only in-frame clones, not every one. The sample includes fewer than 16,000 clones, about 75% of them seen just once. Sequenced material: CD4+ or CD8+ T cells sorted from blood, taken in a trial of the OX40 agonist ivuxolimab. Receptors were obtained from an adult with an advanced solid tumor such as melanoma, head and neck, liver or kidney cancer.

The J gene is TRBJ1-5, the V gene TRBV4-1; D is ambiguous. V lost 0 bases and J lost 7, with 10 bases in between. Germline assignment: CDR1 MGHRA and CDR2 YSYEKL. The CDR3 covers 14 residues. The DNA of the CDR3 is TGCGCCAGCAGCCAAGATTTGGCAGGACAGCCCCAGCATTTT. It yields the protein CASSQDLAGQPQHF.

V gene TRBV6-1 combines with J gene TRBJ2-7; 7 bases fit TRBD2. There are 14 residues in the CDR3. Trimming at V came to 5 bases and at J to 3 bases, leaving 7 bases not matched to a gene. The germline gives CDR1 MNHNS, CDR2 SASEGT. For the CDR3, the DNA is TGTGCCAGCAGTCTGACCGCGGGGGTCTACGAGCAGTACTTC. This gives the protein CASSLTAGVYEQYF.

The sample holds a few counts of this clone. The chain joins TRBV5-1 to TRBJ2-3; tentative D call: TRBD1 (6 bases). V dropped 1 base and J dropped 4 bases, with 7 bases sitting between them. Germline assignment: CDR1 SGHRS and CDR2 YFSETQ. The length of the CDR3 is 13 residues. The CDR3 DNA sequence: TGCGCCAGCAGCTTGTCAGGGGCAGATACGCAGTATTTT. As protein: CASSLSGADTQYF.

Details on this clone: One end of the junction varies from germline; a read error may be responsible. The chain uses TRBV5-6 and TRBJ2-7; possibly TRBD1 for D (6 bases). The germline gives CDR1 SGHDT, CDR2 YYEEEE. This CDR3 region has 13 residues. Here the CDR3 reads CANSLRDNYEQYF. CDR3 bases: TGTGCCAACAGCTTGAGGGACAACTACGAGCAGTACTTC.

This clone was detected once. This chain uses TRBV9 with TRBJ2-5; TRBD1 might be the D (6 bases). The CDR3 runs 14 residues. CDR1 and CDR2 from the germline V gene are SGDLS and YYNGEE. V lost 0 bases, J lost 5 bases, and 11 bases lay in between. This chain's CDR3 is CASSVGGGLETQYF. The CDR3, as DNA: TGTGCCAGCAGCGTAGGTGGGGGCCTGGAGACCCAGTACTTC.

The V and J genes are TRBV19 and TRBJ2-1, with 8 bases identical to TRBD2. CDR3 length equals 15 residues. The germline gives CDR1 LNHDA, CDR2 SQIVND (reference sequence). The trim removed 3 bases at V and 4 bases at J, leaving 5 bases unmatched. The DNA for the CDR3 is TGTGCCAGTAGTATCGGGCGGGGGGTATACAATGAGCAGTTCTTC. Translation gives CASSIGRGVYNEQFF.

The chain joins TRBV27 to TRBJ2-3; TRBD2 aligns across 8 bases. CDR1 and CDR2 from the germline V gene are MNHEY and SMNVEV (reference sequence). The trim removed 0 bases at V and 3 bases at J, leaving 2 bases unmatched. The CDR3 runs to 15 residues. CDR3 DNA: TGTGCCAGCAGTTTATCCGGGGGGGGGACAGATACGCAGTATTTT. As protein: CASSLSGGGTDTQYF.

Here the CDR3 DNA reads TGTGCCAGCAGCCAGATCTTAGCGGGAATGGGGGGCAATGAGCAGTTCTTC. This encodes CASSQILAGMGGNEQFF. V and J are TRBV7-9 and TRBJ2-1, with 8 bases lining up with TRBD2. The V gene end was trimmed by 5 bases and the J gene end by 6 bases; junction bases not matched to a gene: 15. The CDR3 extends over 17 amino acids. Germline values: CDR1 SEHNR, CDR2 FQNEAQ (reference sequence).

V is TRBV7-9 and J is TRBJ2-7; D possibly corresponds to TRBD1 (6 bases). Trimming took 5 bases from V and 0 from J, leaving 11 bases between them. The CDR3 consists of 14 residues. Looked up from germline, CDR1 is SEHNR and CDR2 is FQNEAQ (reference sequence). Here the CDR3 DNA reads TGTGCCAGCAGCCCTCCGGGACACTCCTACGAGCAGTACTTC. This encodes CASSPPGHSYEQYF.

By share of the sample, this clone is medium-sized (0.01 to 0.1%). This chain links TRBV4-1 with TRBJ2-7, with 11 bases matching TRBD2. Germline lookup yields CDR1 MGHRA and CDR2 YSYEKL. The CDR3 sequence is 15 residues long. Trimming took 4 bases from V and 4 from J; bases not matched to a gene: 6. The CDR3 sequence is CASSPSGLAEYEQYF. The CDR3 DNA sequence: TGCGCCAGCAGCCCATCGGGACTAGCGGAATACGAGCAGTACTTC.

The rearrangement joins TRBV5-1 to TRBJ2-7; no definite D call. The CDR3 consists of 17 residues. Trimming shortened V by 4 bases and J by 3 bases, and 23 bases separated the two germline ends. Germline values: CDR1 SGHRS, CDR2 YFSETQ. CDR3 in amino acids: CASSHALIAVYRYEQYF. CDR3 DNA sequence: TGCGCCAGCAGCCACGCGCTTATTGCGGTCTACCGCTACGAGCAGTACTTC.

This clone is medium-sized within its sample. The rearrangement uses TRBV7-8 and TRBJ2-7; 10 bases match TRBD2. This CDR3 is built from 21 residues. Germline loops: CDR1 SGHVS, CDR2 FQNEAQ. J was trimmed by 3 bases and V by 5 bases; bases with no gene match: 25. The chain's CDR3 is CASSVSGASAGGPSLGYEQYF. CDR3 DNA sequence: TGTGCCAGCAGCGTCTCGGGGGCGTCAGCGGGAGGGCCCTCGTTGGGCTACGAGCAGTACTTC.

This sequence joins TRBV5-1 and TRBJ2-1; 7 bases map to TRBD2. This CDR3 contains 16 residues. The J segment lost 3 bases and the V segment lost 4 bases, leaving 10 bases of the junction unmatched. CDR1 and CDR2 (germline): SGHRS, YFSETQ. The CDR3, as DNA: TGCGCCAGCAGCACGGCCCGGGGGGTTAGCTACAATGAGCAGTTCTTC. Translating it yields CASSTARGVSYNEQFF.

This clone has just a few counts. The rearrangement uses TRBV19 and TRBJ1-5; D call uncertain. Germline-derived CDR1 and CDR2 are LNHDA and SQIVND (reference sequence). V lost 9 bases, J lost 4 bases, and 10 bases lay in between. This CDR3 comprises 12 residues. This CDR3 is CASQEQNQPQHF. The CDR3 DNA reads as TGTGCCAGCCAGGAGCAGAATCAGCCCCAGCATTTT.

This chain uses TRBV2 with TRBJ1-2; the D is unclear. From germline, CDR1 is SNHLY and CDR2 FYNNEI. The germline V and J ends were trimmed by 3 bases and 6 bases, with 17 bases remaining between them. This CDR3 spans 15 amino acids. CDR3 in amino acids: CASSDLSGFHNGYTF. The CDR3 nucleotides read TGTGCCAGCAGTGACTTATCAGGATTCCACAATGGCTACACCTTC.

The CDR3 region is CSALGPYEQYF. The CDR3, as DNA: TGCAGTGCTTTGGGCCCCTACGAGCAGTACTTC. The chain combines TRBV20-1 with TRBJ2-7; no reliable D call. CDR1 and CDR2 from the germline V gene are DFQATT and SNEGSKA (reference sequence). Trimming shortened V by 5 bases and J by 2 bases, and 7 bases separated the two germline ends. This CDR3 is built from 11 residues.

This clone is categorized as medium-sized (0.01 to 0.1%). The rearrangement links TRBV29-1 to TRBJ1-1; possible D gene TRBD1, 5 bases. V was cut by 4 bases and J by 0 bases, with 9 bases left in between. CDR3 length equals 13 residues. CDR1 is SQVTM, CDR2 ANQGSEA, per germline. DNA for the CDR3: TGCAGCGTTGGCGACAGCATGAACACTGAAGCTTTCTTT. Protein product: CSVGDSMNTEAFF.

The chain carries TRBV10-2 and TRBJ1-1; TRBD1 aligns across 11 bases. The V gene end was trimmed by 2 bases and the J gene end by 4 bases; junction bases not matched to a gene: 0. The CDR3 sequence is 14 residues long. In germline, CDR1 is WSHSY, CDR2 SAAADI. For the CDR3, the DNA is TGCGCCAGCAGTGAGGGGACAGGGGGCACTGAAGCTTTCTTT. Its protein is CASSEGTGGTEAFF.

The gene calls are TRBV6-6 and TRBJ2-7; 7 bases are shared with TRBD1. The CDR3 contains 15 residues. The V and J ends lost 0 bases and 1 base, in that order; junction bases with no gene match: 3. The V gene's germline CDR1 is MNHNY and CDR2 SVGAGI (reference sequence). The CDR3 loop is CASSYSMGQSYEQYF. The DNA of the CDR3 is TGTGCCAGCAGTTACTCGATGGGACAGTCCTACGAGCAGTACTTC.

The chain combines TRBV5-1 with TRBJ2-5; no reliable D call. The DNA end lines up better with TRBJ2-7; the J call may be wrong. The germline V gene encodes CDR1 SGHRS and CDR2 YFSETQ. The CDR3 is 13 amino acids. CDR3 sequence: CASSLATSYEQYF. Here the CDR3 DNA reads TGCGCCAGCAGCTTGGCCACCTCCTACGAGCAGTACTTC.

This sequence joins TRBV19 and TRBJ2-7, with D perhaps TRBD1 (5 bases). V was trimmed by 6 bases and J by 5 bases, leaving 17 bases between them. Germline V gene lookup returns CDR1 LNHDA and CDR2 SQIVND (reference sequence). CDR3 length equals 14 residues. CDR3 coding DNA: TGTGCCAGTAGCCCCTCCGGACACGAACACGAGCAGTACTTC. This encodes CASSPSGHEHEQYF.